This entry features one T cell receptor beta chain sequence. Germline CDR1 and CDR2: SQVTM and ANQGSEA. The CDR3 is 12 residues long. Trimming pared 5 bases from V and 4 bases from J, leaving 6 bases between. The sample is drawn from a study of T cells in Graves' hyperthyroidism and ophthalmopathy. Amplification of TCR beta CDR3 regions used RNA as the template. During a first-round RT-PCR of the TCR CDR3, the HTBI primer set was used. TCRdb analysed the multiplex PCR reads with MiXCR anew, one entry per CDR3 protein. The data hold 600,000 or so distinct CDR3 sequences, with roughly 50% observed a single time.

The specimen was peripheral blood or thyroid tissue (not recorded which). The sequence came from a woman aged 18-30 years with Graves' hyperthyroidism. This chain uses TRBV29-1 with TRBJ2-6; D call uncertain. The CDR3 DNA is TGCAGCGTTTCCGAAGGGGCCAACGTCCTGACTTTC. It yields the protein CSVSEGANVLTF.